The TCR beta chain under discussion was sequenced for a study of cytomegalovirus exposure and HLA in healthy donors. V was pared by 4 bases and J by 5 bases, with 3 bases of the junction left unmatched. This CDR3 spans 13 amino acids. Germline-derived CDR1 and CDR2 are GTSNPN and SVGIG (reference sequence). To note about this clone: Antigen specificity is unknown.

General study points: In most subjects, TCR beta sequences reportedly gave accurate predictions of HLA-A and HLA-B alleles. A later analysis linked 15,000 to 20,000 TCR beta sequences to HLA alleles at 0.05 false discovery rate. In the analysis, some V segments, TRBV6-2 and TRBV6-3 included, were excluded as indistinguishable.

A multiplex PCR was run with 60 Vbeta primers and 13 Jbeta primers. Using immunoSEQ multiplex PCR, the repertoire was profiled, and TCRdb retains in-frame clones only, with some absent. The sample lists 150,000 to 200,000 clones, around 83% seen once, with roughly 4.3% in the top ten. The material sequenced was PBMCs. The chain couples TRBV30 to TRBJ2-1; TRBD1 matches 9 bases. The clonotype originates from a man aged 50 to 59 in good health and CMV-seropositive. The CDR3 region has the DNA TGTGCCTGGACCGGGACAGGGAACAATGAGCAGTTCTTC. Translating it yields CAWTGTGNNEQFF.